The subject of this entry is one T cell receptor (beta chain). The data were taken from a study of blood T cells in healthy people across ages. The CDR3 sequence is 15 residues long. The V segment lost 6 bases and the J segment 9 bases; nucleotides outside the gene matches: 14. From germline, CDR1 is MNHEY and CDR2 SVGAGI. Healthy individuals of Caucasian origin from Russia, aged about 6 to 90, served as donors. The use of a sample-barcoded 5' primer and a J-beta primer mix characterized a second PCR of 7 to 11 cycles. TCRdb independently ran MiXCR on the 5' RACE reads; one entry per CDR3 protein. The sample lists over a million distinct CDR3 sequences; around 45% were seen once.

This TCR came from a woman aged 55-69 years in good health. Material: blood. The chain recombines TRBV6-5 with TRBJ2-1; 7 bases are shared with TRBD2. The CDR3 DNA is TGTGCCAGCAGCTCCCCAGGCGGGAGTGGAAGTGAGCAGTTCTTC. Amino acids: CASSSPGGSGSEQFF.